This T cell receptor beta chain comes out of a study of T cell changes during pregnancy in multiple sclerosis. Germline CDR1 and CDR2: MNHNY and SVGAGI (reference sequence). This CDR3 has 15 residues. Between the trimmed V and J ends, which lost 7 bases and 2 bases, there was a span of 15 bases. The table came from immunoSEQ multiplex PCR; TCRdb's copy has only in-frame clones and leaves some out. Here the sample spans about 68,000 clones, 75% to 95% being singletons. The receptor's source is a female donor with multiple sclerosis, enrolled in a pregnancy study. The chain joins TRBV6-6 to TRBJ1-3; no clear D gene. Sequenced material: peripheral blood, taken in the second trimester of pregnancy. CDR3 nucleotides: TGTGCCAGCACCACTGTCGGGGTCCCTGGAAACACCATATATTTT. Translation gives CASTTVGVPGNTIYF.